This TCR beta chain was identified in a study of blood T cells in healthy people across ages. V was clipped by 4 bases and J by 4 bases; unmatched bases: 15. This CDR3 contains 17 residues. CDR1 is SGDLS, CDR2 YYNGEE, per germline. A J-beta primer mix and a sample-barcoded 5' primer were used in a second PCR of about 7 to 12 cycles. Every single cDNA molecule received a tag from a template-switch adaptor with 12 random nucleotides. TCRdb reprocessed the 5' RACE reads via MiXCR and lists one record per CDR3 protein. The table has hundreds of thousands of distinct CDR3 sequences, 56% seen once; the top ten hold 25% to 30%. The people who gave samples were healthy Caucasians from Russia, aged roughly 6 to 100. Each sample used at least 6 million PBMCs.

The chain recombines TRBV9 with TRBJ1-2; the match to TRBD1 covers 8 bases. The receptor comes from a middle-aged man in good health. The sequenced material came from blood. DNA of the CDR3: TGTGCCAGCAGCTATAGCGAAGCAGGGGGCGAGGGCTATGGCTACACCTTC. Translated, it gives CASSYSEAGGEGYGYTF.